The clone carrying this T cell receptor (beta chain) was counted at least ten times. This sample is part of a study of T-cell reconstitution after alpha-beta-depleted transplantation in children. Library preparation (for TCRbeta) was performed with unique molecular identifiers. One entry per CDR3 protein results from TCRdb running MiXCR on the PCR reads. The table has approximately 240,000 distinct CDR3 sequences, approximately 9.8% seen once. The length of the CDR3 is 16 residues. From germline, CDR1 is SGHRS and CDR2 YFSETQ. Trimming cost V 4 bases and J 7 bases, with 23 bases left between them. The rearrangement joins TRBV5-1 to TRBJ1-2; D not certain. The sequence was obtained from a human donor who donated a stem cell graft to a child with SCID. Source: PBMCs from the stem cell graft donor, taken from the stem cell graft. Here the CDR3 reads CASSLPTLNPRRGYTF. The CDR3, as DNA: TGCGCCAGCAGCCTTCCTACGTTGAACCCTCGGCGTGGCTACACCTTC.